This T cell receptor beta chain was documented in a study of blood T cell repertoires in COVID-19 (TCRdb year 2020). A note on the overall study: Samples from collaborators originated in the United States, Italy and Spain and spanned both the acute and convalescent phases of COVID-19. The prospective study material was composed of cDNA or gDNA derived from T cells, B-cell-depleted T cells, or PBMCs. The dataset comprised deeply sampled blood TCRbeta repertoires from subjects exposed to, actively infected with, or recovered from COVID-19. The repertoires were released in a freely available public database intended as a resource for research on the immune response to SARS-CoV-2. Samples came from the ongoing ImmuneRACE study (first 160 participants) plus 1,254 subjects from 6 global collaborators. A de-identified subject ID, COVID-19 status, age in years and sex were almost always included in the sample metadata. Where HLA class I and class II types were available, the types were taken from metadata supplied by the sample provider, not from assay-based typing.

Collaborating institutions collected whole blood in K2EDTA tubes following their own protocols. For TCRbeta analysis, collaborators shipped samples as frozen whole blood, isolated PBMCs, or DNA extracted from either of those sample types. The immunoSEQ Assay, a bias-controlled multiplex PCR, was used to amplify TCRbeta CDR3 regions from genomic DNA. The study's own analysis went as follows. The number of nucleated cells in each sample was estimated from the amplification of reference gene primers within the assay. To quantify the absolute abundance of each unique TCRbeta CDR3 rearrangement, sequence reads were collapsed and filtered. For each sample, productive Simpson clonality was calculated as the square root of Simpson's diversity index across productive rearrangements. TCRdb provides this immuneACCESS table in a form limited to in-frame rearrangements. Some clones are lacking; in checked studies, under half of them reflect an unresolved V gene, and why the rest are absent is not known. The V and J calls and clone size are taken from that table; D and trimming were inferred from the DNA. For this sample there are about 210,000 clones; 60% to 85% appear just once. Of the sample, 7% to 8.5% falls within the top ten clones.

Broad study findings and their caveats: Clinical and demographic metadata were provided uncurated, with the amount varying by source and participant.

A word on this clone: Its antigen remains undetermined. There are no base qualities to consult, and no much larger clone falls within one base.

The germline ends are 20 bases apart after V is trimmed by 10 bases and J by 5 bases. Counted from cysteine to phenylalanine, this CDR3 has 14 amino acids. CDR3 DNA only is kept here, 42 bases in frame from base 1. CDR1 and CDR2, per the germline V gene, are SGHVS and FQNEAQ. Specimen: peripheral blood. The TCR sequence derives from a woman in her sixties or seventies with acute or convalescent COVID-19. The sequence is built from TRBV7-8 and TRBJ2-5, and the D gene may be TRBD1, 6 bases matching. The CDR3 has the sequence CATRNSGAGETQYF. The nucleotide sequence is TGTGCCACACGAAATTCAGGGGCTGGGGAGACCCAGTACTTC.